This passage covers 9 T cell receptor beta chains from one sample sequenced in a study of T-cell memory formation after mild COVID-19. TCRdb reanalysed the 5' RACE reads using MiXCR and keeps one entry per CDR3 protein. Among around 530,000 distinct CDR3 sequences listed, roughly a fifth were seen once. The sequenced material came from PBMCs or a T cell subset sorted from them (not recorded which). These receptors were collected from an adult woman who had mild COVID-19 (a few samples of this study predate the infection). Cell type and time point are not known.

The chain combines TRBV10-3 with TRBJ2-1, with 10 positions matching TRBD2. Trimming took 2 bases from V and 4 from J; bases not matched to a gene: 5. Germline-derived CDR1 and CDR2 are ENHRY and SYGVKD. This CDR3 is built from 16 residues. CDR3 nucleotides: TGTGCCATCAGTGAGCCGACTAGCGGGTCTTACAATGAGCAGTTCTTC. Protein product: CAISEPTSGSYNEQFF.

V gene TRBV6-2 or TRBV6-3 combines with J gene TRBJ2-7; 14 bases are shared with TRBD2. The CDR3 extends over 16 amino acids. V trimming: 2 bases; J trimming: 7 bases; junction bases outside the gene matches: 7. CDR1 and CDR2 (germline): MNHEY, SVGEGT. CDR3 amino acids: CASSYLGLAGVVEQYF. The CDR3 nucleotides are TGTGCCAGCAGTTACCTGGGACTAGCGGGAGTAGTTGAGCAGTACTTC.

This clonotype was observed a few times. The chain is built from TRBV4-2 and TRBJ1-1; D gene ambiguous. Germline V CDR1 and CDR2: LGHNA, YNFKEQ. Trimming took 0 bases from V and 8 from J, leaving 10 bases between them. The CDR3 totals 13 residues. In DNA form, the CDR3 reads TGTGCCAGCAGCCAAGATACCTCGACAGAAGCTTTCTTT. It yields the protein CASSQDTSTEAFF.

This chain connects TRBV3-1 to TRBJ2-7; 10 bases fit TRBD1. Losses at the gene ends were 3 bases for V and 6 bases for J; bases not matched to a gene: 8. The CDR3 sequence is 15 residues long. Germline values: CDR1 LGHDT, CDR2 YNNKEL (reference sequence). The CDR3 loop reads CASSHRDRGPGEQYF. The CDR3 DNA follows: TGTGCCAGCAGCCACCGGGACAGGGGTCCGGGCGAGCAGTACTTC.

This clonotype has more than one count but fewer than ten. The chain recombines TRBV2 with TRBJ2-5; D is uncertain. Germline CDR1 and CDR2: SNHLY and FYNNEI. The V and J ends lost 6 bases and 4 bases respectively, with 27 bases between them. The CDR3 contains 18 residues. The CDR3 is CASSNRTGRTTWGETQYF. The CDR3 region has the DNA TGTGCCAGCAGCAACAGAACCGGACGAACTACGTGGGGAGAGACCCAGTACTTC.

This clonotype has just a few counts. This chain joins TRBV4-2 and TRBJ2-3; D assignment may be TRBD1 or TRBD2 (5 bases each). From germline, CDR1 is LGHNA and CDR2 YNFKEQ. Trimming cost V 0 bases and J 4 bases, with 11 bases left between them. This CDR3 contains 15 residues. This chain's CDR3 is CASSQDRDASDTQYF. CDR3 DNA: TGTGCCAGCAGCCAAGATAGGGACGCCTCAGATACGCAGTATTTT.

This clonotype has a handful of counts. The chain has TRBV24-1 and TRBJ2-3; weak D call: TRBD1 (6 bases). The CDR3 covers 14 residues. Trimming took 2 bases from V and 2 from J, leaving 7 bases between them. Germline loops: CDR1 KGHDR, CDR2 SFDVKD. The CDR3 here is CATSDWTVTDTQYF. The CDR3 coding sequence is TGTGCCACCAGTGATTGGACAGTCACAGATACGCAGTATTTT.

The chain joins TRBV19 to TRBJ2-5; D might be TRBD1 (6 bases). Trimming removed 5 bases at V and 2 bases at J, with 12 bases between. In germline, CDR1 is LNHDA, CDR2 SQIVND (reference sequence). The CDR3 runs to 14 residues. CDR3: CASSVRGQQETQYF. CDR3 nucleotides: TGTGCCAGTAGTGTCCGGGGACAACAAGAGACCCAGTACTTC.

V usage is TRBV29-1 and J usage is TRBJ1-2; 11 bases match TRBD1. V gave up 6 bases and J gave up 2 bases; unmatched junction bases: 8. Germline V gene sequence: CDR1 SQVTM, CDR2 ANQGSEA. The CDR3 is 15 amino acids. CDR3 sequence (DNA): TGCAGCGTCCGAAGGAGGACAGGGGGCAACTATGGCTACACCTTC. Protein sequence: CSVRRRTGGNYGYTF. The full variable domain, completed using reference TRBV29-1 and TRBJ1-2, is SAVISQKPSRDICQRGTSLTIQCQVDSQVTMMFWYRQQPGQSLTLIATANQGSEATYESGFVIDKFPISRPNLTFSTLTVSNMSPEDSSIYLCSVRRRTGGNYGYTFGSGTRLTVV.